The clone carrying this TCR beta chain was detected a few times. Its antigen is unidentified. The sample originates from a study of Graves' ophthalmopathy and Graves' hyperthyroidism. At the level of the study: No progression to ophthalmopathy over 18 months defined stable hyperthyroidism. Findings and caveats of the study: Most thyroid clonotypes expanded beyond 0.001 frequency were also found in blood.

Germline loops: CDR1 MNHNY, CDR2 SVGAGI (reference sequence). V trimming: 7 bases; J trimming: 7 bases; junction bases outside the gene matches: 7. The CDR3 loop spans 14 amino acids. Hyperthyroidism was new, under 2 months, in patients aged 18 to 65. The authors amplified TCR beta CDR3 regions, and they did so from RNA transcripts for repertoire sequencing. First-round RT-PCR used HTBI primers; second-round multiplex PCR followed. TCRdb redid the calling of the multiplex PCR reads with MiXCR, one entry per CDR3 protein. The sample consists of around 1,200,000 distinct CDR3 sequences, about 38% of them appearing once.

The J gene is TRBJ2-2, the V gene TRBV6-6; 9 positions match TRBD2. The sample consisted of peripheral blood or thyroid tissue (not recorded which). The clonotype originates from an adult man with Graves' hyperthyroidism. CDR3 loop: CASTGGGASGELFF. The CDR3 DNA is TGTGCCAGCACTGGCGGGGGGGCGAGCGGGGAGCTGTTTTTT.